Here is one T cell receptor (beta chain) with its context. Its cognate antigen is unknown. V was clipped by 6 bases and J by 0 bases, with 6 bases between them. Germline-derived CDR1 and CDR2 are MNHEY and SVGAGI. This CDR3 is 13 amino acids long. The sample belongs to a study of cytomegalovirus exposure and HLA in healthy donors. The study, taken as a whole, reports: Among TCR sequences, most were rare, though some public TCRs appeared in many donors. Specific recognition of CMV antigens was confirmed in vitro for a few chains (all CMV-associated). Cytomegalovirus status was reportedly diagnosed by the classifier with high specificity and sensitivity. The study designated about 160 TCR beta chains cytomegalovirus-associated.

Only in-frame clones appear in the TCRdb table, and some are missing; sequencing was by immunoSEQ multiplex PCR. Of 200,000 or so clones listed, more than 65% are singletons. The chain employs TRBV6-5 and TRBJ2-1, with unresolved D. The sequence was collected from a woman in her 30s in good health and CMV-seropositive. Sequenced: PBMCs. The CDR3 sequence: CASSRSSYNEQFF. The DNA for the CDR3 is TGTGCCAGCAGCCGTAGCTCCTACAATGAGCAGTTCTTC.